The clone carrying this TCR beta chain was seen a handful of times. No antigen is known for it. The CDR3 length is 12 residues. Trimming stripped 5 bases from V and 0 bases from J, with 5 bases between. Germline CDR1 and CDR2: MDHEN and SYDVKM. RNA was extracted and reverse transcribed into cDNA as the sequencing template. The method was immunoSEQ multiplex PCR; TCRdb's version includes in-frame clones alone and lacks a portion of them. The profile shows more than 75,000 clones, around 38% of them singletons. Collection of lesional scalp punch biopsies and peripheral blood was performed in alopecia areata patients. This entry comes from a study of CD8+ T cells in alopecia areata. The study's findings and limits: Clonality exceeded that of normal scalp in lesional scalp, most notably in alopecia totalis/universalis.

The receptor's source is a human donor with alopecia areata. The sequencing sample was made of CD4+ T cells sorted from blood. This sequence joins TRBV28 and TRBJ2-7; perhaps D is TRBD1 or TRBD2 (5 bases each). The CDR3 DNA reads as TGTGCCAGCAGTGGGACCTCCTACGAGCAGTACTTC. The encoded protein is CASSGTSYEQYF.